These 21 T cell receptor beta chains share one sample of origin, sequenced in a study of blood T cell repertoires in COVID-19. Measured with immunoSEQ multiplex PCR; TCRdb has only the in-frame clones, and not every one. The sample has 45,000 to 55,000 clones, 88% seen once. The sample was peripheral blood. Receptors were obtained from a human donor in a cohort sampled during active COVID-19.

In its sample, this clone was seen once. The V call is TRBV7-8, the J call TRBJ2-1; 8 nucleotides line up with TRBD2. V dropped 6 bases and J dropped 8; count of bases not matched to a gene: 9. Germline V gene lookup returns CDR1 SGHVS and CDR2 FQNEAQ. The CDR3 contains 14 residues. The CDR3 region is CASSFRAGADEQFF. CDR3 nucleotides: TGTGCCAGCAGTTTCCGAGCGGGAGCCGATGAGCAGTTCTTC.

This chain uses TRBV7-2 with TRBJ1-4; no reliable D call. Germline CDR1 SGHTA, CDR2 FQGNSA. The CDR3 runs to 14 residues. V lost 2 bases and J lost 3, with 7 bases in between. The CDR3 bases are TGTGCCAGCAGCTTATACCGGGCTAATGAAAAACTGTTTTTT. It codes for CASSLYRANEKLFF.

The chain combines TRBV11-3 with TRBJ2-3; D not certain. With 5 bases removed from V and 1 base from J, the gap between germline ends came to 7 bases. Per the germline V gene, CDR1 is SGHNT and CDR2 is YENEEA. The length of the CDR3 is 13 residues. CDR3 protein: CASSPSGTDTQYF. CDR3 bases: TGTGCCAGCAGCCCGTCTGGCACAGATACGCAGTATTTT.

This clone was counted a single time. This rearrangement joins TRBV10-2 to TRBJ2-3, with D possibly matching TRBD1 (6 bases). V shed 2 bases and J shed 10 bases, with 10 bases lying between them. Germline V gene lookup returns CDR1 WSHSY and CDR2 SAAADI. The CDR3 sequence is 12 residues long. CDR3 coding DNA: TGCGCCAGCAGTGAGGGGGGCCGGGCGCAGTATTTT. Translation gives CASSEGGRAQYF.

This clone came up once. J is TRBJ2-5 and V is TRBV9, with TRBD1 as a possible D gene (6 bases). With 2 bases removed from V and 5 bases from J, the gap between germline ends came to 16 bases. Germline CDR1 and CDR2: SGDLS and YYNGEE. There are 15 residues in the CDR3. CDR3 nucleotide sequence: TGTGCCAGCAGCGTTTCCAGGACAGTCCGTGAGACCCAGTACTTC. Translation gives CASSVSRTVRETQYF.

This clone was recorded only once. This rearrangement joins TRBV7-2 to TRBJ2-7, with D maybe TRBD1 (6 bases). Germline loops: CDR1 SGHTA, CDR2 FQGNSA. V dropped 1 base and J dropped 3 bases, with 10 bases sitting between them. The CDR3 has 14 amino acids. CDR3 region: CASSLDQGYYEQYF. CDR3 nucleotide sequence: TGTGCCAGCAGCTTAGATCAGGGGTACTACGAGCAGTACTTC.

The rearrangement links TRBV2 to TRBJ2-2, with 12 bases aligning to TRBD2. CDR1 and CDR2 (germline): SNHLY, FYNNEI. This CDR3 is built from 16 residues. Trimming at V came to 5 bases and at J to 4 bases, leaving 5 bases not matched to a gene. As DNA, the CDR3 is TGTGCCAGCAGTTCGACTAGCGGGAGATCCACCGGGGAGCTGTTTTTT. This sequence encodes CASSSTSGRSTGELFF.

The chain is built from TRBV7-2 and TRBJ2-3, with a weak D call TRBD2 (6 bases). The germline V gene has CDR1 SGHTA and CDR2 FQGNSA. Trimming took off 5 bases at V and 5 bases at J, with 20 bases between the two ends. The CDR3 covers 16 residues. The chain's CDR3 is CASSHRRAGPVDTQYF. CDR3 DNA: TGTGCCAGCAGCCACAGGAGGGCGGGGCCGGTAGATACGCAGTATTTT.

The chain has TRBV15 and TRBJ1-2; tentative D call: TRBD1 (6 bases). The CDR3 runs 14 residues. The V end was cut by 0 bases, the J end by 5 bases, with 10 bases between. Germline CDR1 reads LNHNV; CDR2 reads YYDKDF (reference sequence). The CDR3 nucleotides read TGTGCCACCAGCAGAGATGGGCAGGGGTATGGCTACACCTTC. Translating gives CATSRDGQGYGYTF.

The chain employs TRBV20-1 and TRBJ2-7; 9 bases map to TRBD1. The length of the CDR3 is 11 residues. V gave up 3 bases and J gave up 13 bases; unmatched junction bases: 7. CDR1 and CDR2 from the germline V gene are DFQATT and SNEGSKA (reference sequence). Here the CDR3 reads CSARTGGRLYF. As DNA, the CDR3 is TGCAGTGCTAGGACAGGGGGGAGGTTATACTTC.

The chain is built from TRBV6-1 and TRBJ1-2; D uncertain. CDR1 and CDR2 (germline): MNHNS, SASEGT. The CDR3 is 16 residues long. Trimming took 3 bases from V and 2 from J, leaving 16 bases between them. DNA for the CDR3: TGTGCCAGCAGTGATTTCTTTCGGGAACCGAACTATGGCTACACCTTC. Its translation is CASSDFFREPNYGYTF.

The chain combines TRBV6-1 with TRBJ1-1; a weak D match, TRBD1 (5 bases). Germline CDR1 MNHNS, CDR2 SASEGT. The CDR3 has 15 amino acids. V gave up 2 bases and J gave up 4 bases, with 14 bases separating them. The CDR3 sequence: CASSERQRAITEAFF. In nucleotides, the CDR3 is TGTGCCAGCAGTGAAAGACAGCGAGCGATCACTGAAGCTTTCTTT.

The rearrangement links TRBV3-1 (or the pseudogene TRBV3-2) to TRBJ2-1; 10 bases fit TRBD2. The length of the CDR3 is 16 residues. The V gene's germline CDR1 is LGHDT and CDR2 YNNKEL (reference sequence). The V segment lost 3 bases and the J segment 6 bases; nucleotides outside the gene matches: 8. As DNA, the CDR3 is TGTGCCAGCAGCCATACCAGCGGGGGGGCAGGCAATGAGCAGTTCTTC. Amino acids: CASSHTSGGAGNEQFF.

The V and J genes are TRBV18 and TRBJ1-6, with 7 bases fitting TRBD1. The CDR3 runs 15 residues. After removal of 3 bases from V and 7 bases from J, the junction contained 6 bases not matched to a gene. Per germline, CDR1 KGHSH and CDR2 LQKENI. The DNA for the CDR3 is TGTGCCAGCTCACCCCGCGGACAGGTCAATTCACCCCTCCACTTT. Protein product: CASSPRGQVNSPLHF.

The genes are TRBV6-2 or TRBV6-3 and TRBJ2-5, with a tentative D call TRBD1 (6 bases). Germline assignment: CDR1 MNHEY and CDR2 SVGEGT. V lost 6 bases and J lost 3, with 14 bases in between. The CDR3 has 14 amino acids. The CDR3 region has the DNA TGTGCCAGCAGCCCAATGGGGGCAAAAGAGACCCAGTACTTC. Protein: CASSPMGAKETQYF.

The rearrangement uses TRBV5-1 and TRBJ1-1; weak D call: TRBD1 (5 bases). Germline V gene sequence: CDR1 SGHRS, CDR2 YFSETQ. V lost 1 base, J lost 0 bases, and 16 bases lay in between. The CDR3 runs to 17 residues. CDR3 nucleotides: TGCGCCAGCAGCTTGCGACCTGACAGAGCCATGAACACTGAAGCTTTCTTT. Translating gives CASSLRPDRAMNTEAFF.

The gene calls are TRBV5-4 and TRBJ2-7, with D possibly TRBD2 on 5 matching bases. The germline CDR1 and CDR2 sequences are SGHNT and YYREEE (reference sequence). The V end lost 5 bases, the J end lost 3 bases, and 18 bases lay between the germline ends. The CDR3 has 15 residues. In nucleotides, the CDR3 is TGTGCCAGCAGTGCTGGAGGCCAGGTCTTCTACGAGCAGTACTTC. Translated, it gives CASSAGGQVFYEQYF.

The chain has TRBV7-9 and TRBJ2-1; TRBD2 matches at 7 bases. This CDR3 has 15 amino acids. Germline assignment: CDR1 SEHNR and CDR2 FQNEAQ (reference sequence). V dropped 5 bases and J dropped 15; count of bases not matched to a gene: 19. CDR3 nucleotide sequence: TGTGCCAGCAGCACGTCCGGGACTACCCCTAAGTCCCCGTTCTTC. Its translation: CASSTSGTTPKSPFF.

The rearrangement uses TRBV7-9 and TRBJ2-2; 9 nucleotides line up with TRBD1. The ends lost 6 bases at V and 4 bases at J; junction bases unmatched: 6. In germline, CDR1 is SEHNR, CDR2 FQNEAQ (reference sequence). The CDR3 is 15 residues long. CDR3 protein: CASSTDRGSTGELFF. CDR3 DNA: TGTGCCAGCAGTACGGACAGGGGATCCACCGGGGAGCTGTTTTTT.

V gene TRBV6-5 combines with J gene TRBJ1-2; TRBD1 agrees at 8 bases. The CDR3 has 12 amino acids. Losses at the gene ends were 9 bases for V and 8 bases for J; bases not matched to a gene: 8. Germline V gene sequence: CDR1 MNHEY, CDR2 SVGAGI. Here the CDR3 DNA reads TGTGCCAGTAGACACAGGGGGAGCGGCTACACCTTC. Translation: CASRHRGSGYTF.

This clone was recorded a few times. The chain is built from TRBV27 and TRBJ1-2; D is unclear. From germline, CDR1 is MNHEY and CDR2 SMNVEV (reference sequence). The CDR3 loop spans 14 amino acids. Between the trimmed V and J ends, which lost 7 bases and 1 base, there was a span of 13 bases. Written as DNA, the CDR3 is TGTGCCAGCACTTCCGCCGGGGTTAACTATGGCTACACCTTC. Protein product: CASTSAGVNYGYTF.